Shown below are 10 T cell receptor beta chains from a single sample sequenced in a study of identical twins. From the 5' RACE reads, TCRdb called clonotypes with MiXCR, one entry per CDR3 protein. Of hundreds of thousands of distinct CDR3 sequences listed, about 7.6% were seen once; the top ten hold about 1.6%. These data are also associated with another study on yellow fever vaccine responses in identical twins.

The material sequenced was PBMCs. These receptors all come from a woman aged 18-29 years in good health.

This clonotype has more than one count but fewer than ten. The chain recombines TRBV12-3 or TRBV12-4 with TRBJ1-1; a possible D gene is TRBD1 (5 bases). V shed 2 bases and J shed 0 bases, with 16 bases lying between them. The CDR3 spans 17 residues. CDR3 region: CASSLTDSLSMNTEAFF. CDR3 coding DNA: TGTGCCAGCAGTTTAACAGACAGTTTGAGCATGAACACTGAAGCTTTCTTT.

V gene TRBV10-1 combines with J gene TRBJ2-5, with TRBD2 matching over 8 bases. Germline V lookup: CDR1 WNHNN, CDR2 SYGVQD (reference sequence). Trimming at V came to 0 bases and at J to 5 bases, leaving 8 bases not matched to a gene. The CDR3 is made up of 16 amino acids. CDR3 amino acids: CASSESRPAGVETQYF. The DNA for the CDR3 is TGCGCCAGCAGTGAGTCGAGGCCAGCGGGGGTCGAGACCCAGTACTTC.

The genes are TRBV20-1 and TRBJ2-1; 10 bases align to TRBD2. Germline CDR1 is DFQATT and CDR2 is SNEGSKA (reference sequence). V was clipped by 6 bases and J by 3 bases; unmatched bases: 11. The CDR3 is made up of 16 amino acids. DNA for the CDR3: TGCAGTGCGCGAAGAACCCGGACTAGCGGCTACAATGAGCAGTTCTTC. Protein: CSARRTRTSGYNEQFF.

The rearrangement links TRBV20-1 to TRBJ2-2; TRBD2 is a possible D gene (5 bases). The CDR3 runs to 11 residues. V was cut by 6 bases and J by 5 bases, with 7 bases left in between. Germline V gene lookup returns CDR1 DFQATT and CDR2 SNEGSKA (reference sequence). CDR3 sequence (DNA): TGCAGTGCCGGGATTACCGGGGAGCTGTTTTTT. Residues: CSAGITGELFF.

This clonotype has more than one count but fewer than ten. The CDR3 loop is CASSLTVGETQYF. DNA of the CDR3: TGTGCCAGCAGTCTTACAGTTGGGGAGACCCAGTACTTC. This rearrangement joins TRBV28 to TRBJ2-5; D ambiguous. V was pared by 5 bases and J by 5 bases, with 12 bases between. CDR3 length: 13 residues. Germline loops: CDR1 MDHEN, CDR2 SYDVKM.

This clonotype was picked up a small number of times. V is TRBV14 and J is TRBJ2-1; D is ambiguous. Germline-derived CDR1 and CDR2 are SGHDN and FVKESK. V was pared by 3 bases and J by 6 bases, with 6 bases between. CDR3 length equals 12 residues. The CDR3 nucleotides are TGTGCCAGCAGCCATGCTGTCAATGAGCAGTTCTTC. This encodes CASSHAVNEQFF.

This chain uses TRBV7-2 with TRBJ2-1; 7 bases fit TRBD2. Trimming at V came to 5 bases and at J to 7 bases, leaving 11 bases not matched to a gene. The CDR3 runs 15 residues. The V gene's germline CDR1 is SGHTA and CDR2 FQGNSA. The CDR3: CASSPRGDPTNEQFF. The CDR3 bases are TGTGCCAGCAGCCCCCGGGGGGACCCTACAAATGAGCAGTTCTTC.

The rearrangement links TRBV5-1 to TRBJ2-1, with 10 bases matching TRBD1. The trim removed 4 bases at V and 1 base at J, leaving 8 bases unmatched. Germline CDR1 is SGHRS and CDR2 is YFSETQ. CDR3 length: 17 residues. The CDR3 sequence is CASSHGTGAQSYNEQFF. The CDR3, as DNA: TGCGCCAGCAGCCACGGGACAGGGGCTCAATCCTACAATGAGCAGTTCTTC. The full variable domain, with the rest looked up from reference TRBV5-1 and TRBJ2-1, is KAGVTQTPRYLIKTRGQQVTLSCSPISGHRSVSWYQQTPGQGLQFLFEYFSETQRNKGNFPGRFSGRQFSNSRSEMNVSTLELGDSALYLCASSHGTGAQSYNEQFFGPGTRLTVL.

This clonotype occurred many times. CDR3 DNA: TGTGCCAGCAGTTTTTCGGGGCAAGGGACTGAAGCTTTCTTT. It codes for CASSFSGQGTEAFF. This chain connects TRBV12-3 or TRBV12-4 to TRBJ1-1; a possible D gene is TRBD1 (5 bases). The CDR3 totals 14 residues. The V end was cut by 3 bases, the J end by 5 bases, with 13 bases between.

J is TRBJ2-2 and V is TRBV12-3 or TRBV12-4, with D hard to call. V was trimmed by 0 bases and J by 4 bases, leaving 9 bases between them. The CDR3 runs 15 residues. The CDR3 region is CASSLALMATGELFF. CDR3 nucleotide sequence: TGTGCCAGCAGTTTAGCGTTAATGGCCACCGGGGAGCTGTTTTTT.